The rows below give T cell receptor beta chains drawn from one sample of a study of Graves' ophthalmopathy and Graves' hyperthyroidism. TCRdb ran MiXCR on the multiplex PCR reads and lists one entry per CDR3 protein. This sample has about 1.2 million distinct CDR3 sequences, with 35% to 40% found just once. The sample taken for sequencing was peripheral blood or thyroid tissue (not recorded which). These receptor sequences come from an adult man with Graves' hyperthyroidism. Each CDR3 is given with its conserved first and last residue. A D gene is named only where the DNA matches it firmly. The listing skips clone size in some rows; elsewhere it reads once, few, many or a size class.

D: NA
V: TRBV6-5
J: TRBJ2-5
size: NA
DNA: TGTGCCAGCAGTTCGGACGGACTGATCCAAGAGACCCAGTACTTC
CDR3: CASSSDGLIQETQYF

D: NA
V: TRBV6-5
J: TRBJ1-5
size: NA
DNA: TGTGCCAGCAGTTACTCGAGAAATAGCAATCAGCCCCAGCATTTT
CDR3: CASSYSRNSNQPQHF

D: NA
V: TRBV15
J: TRBJ1-5
size: many
DNA: TGTGCCACCAGCTCTGGCCAGAGGTTGTTAGTTCAGCCCCAGCATTTT
CDR3: CATSSGQRLLVQPQHF

D: NA
V: TRBV5-1
J: TRBJ2-5
size: NA
DNA: TGCGCCAGCAGCTTGTCGGCGGAATCGGAGACCCAGTACTTC
CDR3: CASSLSAESETQYF

D: NA
V: TRBV28
J: TRBJ2-7
size: NA
DNA: TGTGCCAGCAGTTTAGGTAGATTATTAATCGAGCAGTACTTC
CDR3: CASSLGRLLIEQYF

D: TRBD1
V: TRBV6-5
J: TRBJ2-7
size: NA
DNA: TGTGCCAGCAGTTACCCCGACAGGGGCTACGAGCAGTACTTC
CDR3: CASSYPDRGYEQYF

D: NA
V: TRBV10-3
J: TRBJ1-5
size: NA
DNA: TGTGCCATCAGTGAAGGACTAGCGGGGGAGCAAGAGACCCAGCATTTT
CDR3: CAISEGLAGEQETQHF

D: NA
V: TRBV5-1
J: TRBJ2-2
size: once
DNA: TGCGCCAGCAGCTTGGCAGGGACCCACACCGGGGAGCTGTTTTTT
CDR3: CASSLAGTHTGELFF

D: NA
V: TRBV20-1
J: TRBJ2-7
size: NA
DNA: TGCAGTGCTAGAGACGACCTTGTGGGGGCGTACGAGCAGTACTTC
CDR3: CSARDDLVGAYEQYF

D: TRBD2
V: TRBV2
J: TRBJ2-5
size: many
DNA: TGTGCCAGCAGTGAAGTAGCGGGGGGCACAGGGGCCCAGTACTTC
CDR3: CASSEVAGGTGAQYF

D: NA
V: TRBV29-1
J: TRBJ2-3
size: few
DNA: TGCAGCGTTGAGGCGGGGTCCTTCGCGGATACGCAGTATTTT
CDR3: CSVEAGSFADTQYF

D: NA
V: TRBV20-1
J: TRBJ1-1
size: once
DNA: TGCAGTGCCCACGAAAATGATGGGGGCGACACTGAAGCTTTCTTT
CDR3: CSAHENDGGDTEAFF

D: NA
V: TRBV6-4
J: TRBJ2-2
size: NA
DNA: TGTGCCAGCATGTCGTGGGAGCCCGGGGAGCTGTTTTTT
CDR3: CASMSWEPGELFF

D: NA
V: TRBV13
J: TRBJ1-1
size: NA
DNA: TGTGCCAGCAGCTCAATGGATGCTGAAGCTTTCTTT
CDR3: CASSSMDAEAFF

D: NA
V: TRBV2
J: TRBJ2-7
size: NA
DNA: TGTGCCAGCAGTGAGAGTGGTAAGACGCAGCAGTACTTC
CDR3: CASSESGKTQQYF

D: TRBD1
V: TRBV19
J: TRBJ2-5
size: once
DNA: TGTGCCGGTAGACCGTATACAGGGGAAGAGACCCAGTACTTC
CDR3: CAGRPYTGEETQYF

D: TRBD1
V: TRBV19
J: TRBJ1-5
size: NA
DNA: TGTGCCAGTAGGGGGACAGGGGGCGTCCTTAGCAATCAGCCCCAGCATTTT
CDR3: CASRGTGGVLSNQPQHF

D: TRBD1
V: TRBV5-6
J: TRBJ2-7
size: NA
DNA: TGTGCCAGCAGCTTGGGAGGACAGGGGGCTAACGACGAGCAGTACTTC
CDR3: CASSLGGQGANDEQYF

D: NA
V: TRBV15
J: TRBJ1-6
size: NA
DNA: TGTGCCGCCAGCAGCCGGCCGCCCCACTTT
CDR3: CAASSRPPHF

D: NA
V: TRBV27
J: TRBJ2-7
size: NA
DNA: TGTGCCAGCAGACTGGAGGGTGTAGGGTACGAGCAGTACTTC
CDR3: CASRLEGVGYEQYF

D: NA
V: TRBV10-3
J: TRBJ2-5
size: NA
DNA: TGTGCCATCAGTGAGTCAGGACAAAGTATGGAGACCCAGTACTTC
CDR3: CAISESGQSMETQYF

D: NA
V: TRBV12-3/TRBV12-4
J: TRBJ1-1
size: many
DNA: TGTGCCAGCAGAAAACAGGGGAACACTGAAGCTTTCTTT
CDR3: CASRKQGNTEAFF

D: NA
V: TRBV24-1
J: TRBJ1-4
size: NA
DNA: TGTGCCACCAGTGATGGGCCGGGACTGTTTTTT
CDR3: CATSDGPGLFF

D: NA
V: TRBV29-1
J: TRBJ1-2
size: many
DNA: TGCAGCGTTGTATTCTGGCAGGAGGGGAACTATGGCTACACCTTC
CDR3: CSVVFWQEGNYGYTF

D: TRBD2
V: TRBV7-3
J: TRBJ2-7
size: many
DNA: TGTGCCAGCAGCTTAAGTGGACTAGCGGTGGGCTACGAGCAGTACTTC
CDR3: CASSLSGLAVGYEQYF

D: NA
V: TRBV7-9
J: TRBJ2-7
size: many
DNA: TGTGCCAGCAGCTTCTACCGGGTCCCTTGGGACGAGCAGTACTTC
CDR3: CASSFYRVPWDEQYF

D: NA
V: TRBV29-1
J: TRBJ1-2
size: many
DNA: TGCAGCGTTGAGTCTGGGGGTGGCGGCTACACCTTC
CDR3: CSVESGGGGYTF

D: NA
V: TRBV2
J: TRBJ2-5
size: NA
DNA: TGTGCCAGCAGCGTGGCGCCGGATCAAGAGACCCAGTACTTC
CDR3: CASSVAPDQETQYF

D: NA
V: TRBV5-6
J: TRBJ2-7
size: many
DNA: TGTGCCAGCAGCTTGACCAGGGATTCCTACGAGCAGTACTTC
CDR3: CASSLTRDSYEQYF

D: NA
V: TRBV7-9
J: TRBJ2-7
size: many
DNA: TGTGCCAGCAGCTTAGCATCGAGGGATCGGTACTTC
CDR3: CASSLASRDRYF

D: NA
V: TRBV20-1
J: TRBJ2-5
size: NA
DNA: TGCAGTGCTAGAGATGGCGCGTATACCACTCAAGAGACCCAGTACTTC
CDR3: CSARDGAYTTQETQYF

D: NA
V: TRBV12-3/TRBV12-4
J: TRBJ1-1
size: many
DNA: TGTGCCAGCAGCCTTATGAGCGAAGCTTTCTTT
CDR3: CASSLMSEAFF

D: TRBD1
V: TRBV29-1
J: TRBJ1-2
size: NA
DNA: TGCAGCGTTGCCACAGGGGGCTATGGCTACACCTTC
CDR3: CSVATGGYGYTF

D: TRBD1
V: TRBV10-3
J: TRBJ1-1
size: NA
DNA: TGTGCCATCAGTGATACCGGTCAGGGGGTCTCTGAAGCTTTCTTT
CDR3: CAISDTGQGVSEAFF

D: NA
V: TRBV9
J: TRBJ2-6
size: many
DNA: TGTGCCAGCAGCCGGGCCAACGTCCTGACTTTC
CDR3: CASSRANVLTF

D: NA
V: TRBV11-2
J: TRBJ2-5
size: NA
DNA: TGTGCCAGCAGCTTAAAGGGGTGGGGGGAGACCCAGTACTTC
CDR3: CASSLKGWGETQYF

D: NA
V: TRBV29-1
J: TRBJ1-2
size: many
DNA: TGCAGCGCCAGACAGGCGGATGGCTACACCTTC
CDR3: CSARQADGYTF

D: NA
V: TRBV6-5
J: TRBJ2-5
size: many
DNA: TGTGCCAGCAGTCCCCCGATCAGAGAGACCCAGTACTTC
CDR3: CASSPPIRETQYF

D: TRBD1
V: TRBV4-1
J: TRBJ1-6
size: many
DNA: TGCGCCAGCAGCCAAGAAAGGGGGCAGTTTTCACCCCTCCACTTT
CDR3: CASSQERGQFSPLHF

D: NA
V: TRBV7-9
J: TRBJ1-5
size: NA
DNA: TGTGCCAGCAGCCAGGAAGGACGGCCCCAGCATTTT
CDR3: CASSQEGRPQHF

D: NA
V: TRBV4-3
J: TRBJ1-1
size: NA
DNA: TGCGCCAGCAGCCAAGATTGGGCAGGGCTACGAGCTTTCTTT
CDR3: CASSQDWAGLRAFF

D: NA
V: TRBV10-3
J: TRBJ1-5
size: NA
DNA: TGTGCCATCAGGGGGACTGGCAATCAGCCCCAGCATTTT
CDR3: CAIRGTGNQPQHF

D: TRBD1
V: TRBV29-1
J: TRBJ1-2
size: NA
DNA: TGCAGTTCGACAGGGGGTGGCTATGGCTACACCTTC
CDR3: CSSTGGGYGYTF